This T cell receptor beta chain was sequenced for a study of post-analysis software for immune sequencing data. This clonotype was counted only a few times. Its antigen remains unknown. Findings of the study overall: Significantly lower normalized Chao1 diversity was seen in multiple sclerosis patients than in controls. Patients carried five TRBV segments more frequently than controls did, and TRBV5-6, TRBV5-1 and TRBV20-1 were among them.

This CDR3 spans 16 amino acids. Germline V gene lookup returns CDR1 SQVTM and CDR2 ANQGSEA. V was shortened by 4 bases and J by 0 bases, with 18 bases between the two germline ends. Unique molecular identifiers tagged the TCR beta cDNA libraries. TCRdb re-called the PCR reads with MiXCR, one entry per CDR3 protein. The table includes about 770,000 distinct CDR3 sequences, roughly 50% detected once. The sequence was collected from a girl aged 10 to 17 with multiple sclerosis. The chain joins TRBV29-1 to TRBJ2-5, with D perhaps TRBD2 (5 bases). Source material: blood. The CDR3 reads CSVGTGFTQYQETQYF. CDR3 DNA: TGCAGCGTTGGGACGGGGTTCACGCAGTACCAAGAGACCCAGTACTTC. The entire variable domain, with the rest obtained from reference TRBV29-1 and TRBJ2-5, is as follows: SAVISQKPSRDICQRGTSLTIQCQVDSQVTMMFWYRQQPGQSLTLIATANQGSEATYESGFVIDKFPISRPNLTFSTLTVSNMSPEDSSIYLCSVGTGFTQYQETQYFGPGTRLLVL.